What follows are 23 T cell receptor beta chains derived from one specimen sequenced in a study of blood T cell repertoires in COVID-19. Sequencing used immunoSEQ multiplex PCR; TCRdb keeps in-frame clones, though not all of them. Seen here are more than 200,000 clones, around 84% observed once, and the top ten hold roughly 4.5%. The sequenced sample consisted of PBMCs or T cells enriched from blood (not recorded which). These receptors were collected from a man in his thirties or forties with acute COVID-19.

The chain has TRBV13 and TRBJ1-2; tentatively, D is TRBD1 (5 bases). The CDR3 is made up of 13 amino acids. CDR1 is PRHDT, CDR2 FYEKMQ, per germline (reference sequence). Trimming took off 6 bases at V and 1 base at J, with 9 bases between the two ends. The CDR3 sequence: CASRPQGNYGYTF. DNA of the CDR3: TGTGCCAGCAGGCCGCAGGGTAACTATGGCTACACCTTC.

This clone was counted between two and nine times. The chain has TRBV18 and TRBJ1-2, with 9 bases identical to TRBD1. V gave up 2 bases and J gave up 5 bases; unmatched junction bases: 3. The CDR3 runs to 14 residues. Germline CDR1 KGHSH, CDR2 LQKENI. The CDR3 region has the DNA TGTGCCAGCTCACCATCGGGACAGGGTTATGGCTACACCTTC. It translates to CASSPSGQGYGYTF.

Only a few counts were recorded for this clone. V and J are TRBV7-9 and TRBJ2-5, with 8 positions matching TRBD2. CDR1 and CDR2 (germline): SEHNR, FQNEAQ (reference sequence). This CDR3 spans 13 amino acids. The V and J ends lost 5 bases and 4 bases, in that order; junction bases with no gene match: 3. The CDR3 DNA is TGTGCCAGCAGCACTAGCGGAAGAGAGACCCAGTACTTC. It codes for CASSTSGRETQYF.

The CDR3 here is CASSQDRGRNEQYF. The CDR3 nucleotides read TGTGCCAGCAGTCAGGACAGGGGGCGTAACGAGCAGTACTTC. The V gene is TRBV6-5, the J gene TRBJ2-7; 11 bases agree with TRBD1. Unmatched junction bases numbered 5, after V lost 5 bases and J lost 5 bases. CDR1 MNHEY and CDR2 SVGAGI come from the germline V gene. This CDR3 spans 14 amino acids.

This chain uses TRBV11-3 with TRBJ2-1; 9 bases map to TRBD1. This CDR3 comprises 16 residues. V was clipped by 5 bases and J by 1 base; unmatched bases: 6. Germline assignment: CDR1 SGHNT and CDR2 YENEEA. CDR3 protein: CASSGWTGASYNEQFF. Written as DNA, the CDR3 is TGTGCCAGCAGCGGATGGACAGGGGCATCCTACAATGAGCAGTTCTTC.

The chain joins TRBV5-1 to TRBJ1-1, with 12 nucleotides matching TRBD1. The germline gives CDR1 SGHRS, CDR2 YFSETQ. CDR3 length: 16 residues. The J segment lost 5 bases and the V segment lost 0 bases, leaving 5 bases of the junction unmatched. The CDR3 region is CASSLDGTGGGTEAFF. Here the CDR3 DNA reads TGCGCCAGCAGCTTGGACGGGACAGGGGGCGGTACTGAAGCTTTCTTT.

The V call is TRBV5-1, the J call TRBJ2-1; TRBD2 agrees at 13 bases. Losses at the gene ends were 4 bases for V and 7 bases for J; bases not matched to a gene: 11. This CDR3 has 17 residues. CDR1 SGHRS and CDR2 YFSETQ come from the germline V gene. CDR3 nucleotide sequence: TGCGCCAGCAGCCTATCCCCTACTAGCGGGGGGGGGAATGAGCAGTTCTTC. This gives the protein CASSLSPTSGGGNEQFF.

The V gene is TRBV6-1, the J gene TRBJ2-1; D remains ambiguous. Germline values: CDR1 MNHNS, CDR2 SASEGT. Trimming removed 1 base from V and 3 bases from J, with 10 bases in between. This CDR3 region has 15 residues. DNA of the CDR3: TGTGCCAGCAGTGAAGAGTACAGATACTACAATGAGCAGTTCTTC. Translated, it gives CASSEEYRYYNEQFF.

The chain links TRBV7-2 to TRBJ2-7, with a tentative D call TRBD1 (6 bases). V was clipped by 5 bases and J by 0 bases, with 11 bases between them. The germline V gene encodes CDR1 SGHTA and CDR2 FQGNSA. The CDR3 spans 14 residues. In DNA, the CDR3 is TGTGCCAGCAGCGTGGGACATTCCTCCTACGAGCAGTACTTC. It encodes CASSVGHSSYEQYF.

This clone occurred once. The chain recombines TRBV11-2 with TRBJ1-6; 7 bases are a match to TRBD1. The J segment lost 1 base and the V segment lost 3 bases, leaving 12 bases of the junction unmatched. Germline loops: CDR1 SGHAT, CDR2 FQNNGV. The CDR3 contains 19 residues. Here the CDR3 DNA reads TGTGCCAGCAGCTTCACGGCACCGGGACAGATTTCCTATAATTCACCCCTCCACTTT. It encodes CASSFTAPGQISYNSPLHF. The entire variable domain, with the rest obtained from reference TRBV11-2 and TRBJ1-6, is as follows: EAGVAQSPRYKIIEKRQSVAFWCNPISGHATLYWYQQILGQGPKLLIQFQNNGVVDDSQLPKDRFSAERLKGVDSTLKIQPAKLEDSAVYLCASSFTAPGQISYNSPLHFGNGTRLTVT.

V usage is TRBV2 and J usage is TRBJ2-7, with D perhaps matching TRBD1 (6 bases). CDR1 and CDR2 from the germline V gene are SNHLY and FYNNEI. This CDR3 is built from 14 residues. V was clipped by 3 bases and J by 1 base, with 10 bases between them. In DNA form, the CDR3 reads TGTGCCAGCAGTGATCCCAGGGGTTCCTACGAGCAGTACTTC. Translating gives CASSDPRGSYEQYF.

CDR3 residues: CASGGRRRSGANVLTF. The CDR3 DNA is TGTGCCAGCGGAGGGCGCAGGCGCTCTGGGGCCAACGTCCTGACTTTC. This chain connects TRBV2 to TRBJ2-6, with D possibly TRBD2 on 6 matching bases. The CDR3 consists of 16 residues. Germline V lookup: CDR1 SNHLY, CDR2 FYNNEI. Trimming stripped 8 bases from V and 0 bases from J, with 14 bases between. Combining the CDR3 with reference TRBV2 and TRBJ2-6 gives the whole variable domain EPEVTQTPSHQVTQMGQEVILRCVPISNHLYFYWYRQILGQKVEFLVSFYNNEISEKSEIFDDQFSVERPDGSNFTLKIRSTKLEDSAMYFCASGGRRRSGANVLTFGAGSRLTVL.

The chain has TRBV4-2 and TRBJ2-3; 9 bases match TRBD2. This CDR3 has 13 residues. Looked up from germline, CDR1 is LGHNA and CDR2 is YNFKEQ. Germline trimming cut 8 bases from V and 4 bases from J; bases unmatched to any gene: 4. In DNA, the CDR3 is TGTGCCAGCGGCGGGGGGGCCCCAGATACGCAGTATTTT. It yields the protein CASGGGAPDTQYF.

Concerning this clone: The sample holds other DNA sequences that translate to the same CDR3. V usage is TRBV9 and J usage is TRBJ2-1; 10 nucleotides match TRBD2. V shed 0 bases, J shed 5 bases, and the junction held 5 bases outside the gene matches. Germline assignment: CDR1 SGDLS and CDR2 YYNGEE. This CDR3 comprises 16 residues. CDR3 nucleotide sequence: TGTGCCAGCAGCGTAGGACCTAGCGGGGGCGACAATGAGCAGTTCTTC. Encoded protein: CASSVGPSGGDNEQFF.

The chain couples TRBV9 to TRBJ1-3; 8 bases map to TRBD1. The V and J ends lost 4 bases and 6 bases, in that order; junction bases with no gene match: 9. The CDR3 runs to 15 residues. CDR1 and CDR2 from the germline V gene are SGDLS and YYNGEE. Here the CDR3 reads CASSLNDRGVNTIYF. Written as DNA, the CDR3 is TGTGCCAGCAGCTTAAACGACAGGGGAGTAAACACCATATATTTT.

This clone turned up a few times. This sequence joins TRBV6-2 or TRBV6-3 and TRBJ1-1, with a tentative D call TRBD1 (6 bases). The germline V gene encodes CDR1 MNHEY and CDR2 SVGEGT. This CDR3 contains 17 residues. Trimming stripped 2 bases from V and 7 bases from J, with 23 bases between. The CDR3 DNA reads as TGTGCCAGCAGTTACGGGGGCAGGGGATTAATAGTCCTTGAAGCTTTCTTT. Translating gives CASSYGGRGLIVLEAFF.

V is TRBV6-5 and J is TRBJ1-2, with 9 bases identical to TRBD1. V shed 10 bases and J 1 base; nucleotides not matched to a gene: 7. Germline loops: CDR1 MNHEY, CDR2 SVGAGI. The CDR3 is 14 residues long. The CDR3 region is CATAGTGSNYGYTF. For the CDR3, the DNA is TGTGCCACCGCTGGGACAGGGAGTAACTATGGCTACACCTTC.

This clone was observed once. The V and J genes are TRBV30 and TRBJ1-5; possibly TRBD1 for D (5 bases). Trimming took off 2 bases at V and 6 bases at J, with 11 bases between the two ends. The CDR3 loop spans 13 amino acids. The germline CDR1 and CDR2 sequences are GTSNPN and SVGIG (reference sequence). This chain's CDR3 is CAWSWGVGQPQHF. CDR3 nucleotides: TGTGCCTGGAGTTGGGGGGTAGGTCAGCCCCAGCATTTT.

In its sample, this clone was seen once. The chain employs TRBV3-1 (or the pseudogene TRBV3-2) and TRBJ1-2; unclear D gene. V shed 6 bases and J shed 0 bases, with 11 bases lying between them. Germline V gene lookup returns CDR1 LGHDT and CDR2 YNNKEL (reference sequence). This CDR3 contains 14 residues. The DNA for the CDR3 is TGTGCCAGCAGGGACTCCGGGGCTAACTATGGCTACACCTTC. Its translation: CASRDSGANYGYTF.

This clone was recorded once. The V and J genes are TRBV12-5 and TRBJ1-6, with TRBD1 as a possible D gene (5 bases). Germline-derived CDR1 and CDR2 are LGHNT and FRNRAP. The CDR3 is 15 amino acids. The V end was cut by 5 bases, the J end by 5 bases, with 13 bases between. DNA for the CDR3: TGTGCTAGTGGTCCTCAGGGTGCCCATAATTCACCCCTCCACTTT. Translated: CASGPQGAHNSPLHF.

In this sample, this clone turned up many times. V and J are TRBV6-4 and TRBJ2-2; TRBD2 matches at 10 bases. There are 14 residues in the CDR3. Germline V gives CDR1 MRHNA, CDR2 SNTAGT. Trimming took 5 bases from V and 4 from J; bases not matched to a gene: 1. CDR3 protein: CASSSGGATGELFF. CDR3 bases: TGTGCCAGCAGTAGCGGGGGGGCCACCGGGGAGCTGTTTTTT.

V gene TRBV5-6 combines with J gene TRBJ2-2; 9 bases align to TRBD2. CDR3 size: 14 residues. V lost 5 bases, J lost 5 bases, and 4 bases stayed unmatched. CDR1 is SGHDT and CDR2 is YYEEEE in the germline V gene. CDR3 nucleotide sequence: TGTGCCAGCAGAGGCGGGGGGGCAACCGGGGAGCTGTTTTTT. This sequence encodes CASRGGGATGELFF.

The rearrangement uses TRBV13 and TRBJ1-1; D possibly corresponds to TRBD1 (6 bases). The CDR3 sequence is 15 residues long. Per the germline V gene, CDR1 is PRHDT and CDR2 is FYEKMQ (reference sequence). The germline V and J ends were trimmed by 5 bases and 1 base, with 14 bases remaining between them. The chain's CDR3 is CASSAGATGNTEAFF. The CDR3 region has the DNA TGTGCCAGCAGCGCCGGGGCGACAGGGAACACTGAAGCTTTCTTT.